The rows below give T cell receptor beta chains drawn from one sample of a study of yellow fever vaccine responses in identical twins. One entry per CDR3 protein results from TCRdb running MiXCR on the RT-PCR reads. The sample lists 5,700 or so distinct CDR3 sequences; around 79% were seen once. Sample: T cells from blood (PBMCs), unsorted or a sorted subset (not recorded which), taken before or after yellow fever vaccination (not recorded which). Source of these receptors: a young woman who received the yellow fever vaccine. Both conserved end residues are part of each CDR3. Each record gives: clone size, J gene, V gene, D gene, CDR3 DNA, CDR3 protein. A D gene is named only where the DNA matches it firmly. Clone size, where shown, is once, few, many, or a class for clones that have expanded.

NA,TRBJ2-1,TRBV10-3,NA,TGTGCCATCAGTGAGTCGTTCAGCATAGGATCCTACAATGAGCAGTTCTTC,CAISESFSIGSYNEQFF
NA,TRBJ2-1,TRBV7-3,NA,TGTGCCAGCAGCTTAAGAGCGACCAGCTCCTACAATGAGCAGTTCTTC,CASSLRATSSYNEQFF
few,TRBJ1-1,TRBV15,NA,TGTGCCACCAGCAGAGAAAGGGGCACTGAAGCTTTCTTT,CATSRERGTEAFF
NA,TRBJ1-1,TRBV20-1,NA,TGCAGTGCCCCGGGACTCCAGCGGACTGAAGCTTTCTTT,CSAPGLQRTEAFF
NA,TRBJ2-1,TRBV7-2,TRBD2,TGTGCCAGCAGCCTAGCGGGGGGGCCATCAGCTGAGCAGTTCTTC,CASSLAGGPSAEQFF
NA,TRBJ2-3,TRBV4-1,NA,TGCGCCAGCAGCCACCCGAGCCTATTCACAGATACGCAGTATTTT,CASSHPSLFTDTQYF
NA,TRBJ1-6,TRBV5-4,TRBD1,TGTGCCAGCAGCTTGATGGAGGGGGCTAATTCACCCCTCCACTTT,CASSLMEGANSPLHF
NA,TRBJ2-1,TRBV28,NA,TGTGCCAGCAGTTCACGACCCGGGGGAAAGACCTTGGACGAGCAGTTCTTC,CASSSRPGGKTLDEQFF
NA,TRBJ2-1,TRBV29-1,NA,TGCAGCGTTGGTACGGGAAGGAATGAGCAGTTCTTC,CSVGTGRNEQFF
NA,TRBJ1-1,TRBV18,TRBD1,TGTGCCAGCTCACCGGGACAGGGTCGCCGCGGTGGCACTGAAGCTTTCTTT,CASSPGQGRRGGTEAFF
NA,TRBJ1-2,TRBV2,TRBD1,TGTGCCAGCAGTGGAATGACAGGGAATGGCTACACCTTC,CASSGMTGNGYTF
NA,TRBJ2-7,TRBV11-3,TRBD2,TGTGCCAGCAGCTTAACGGCTAGCGGAACCTACGAGCAGTACTTC,CASSLTASGTYEQYF
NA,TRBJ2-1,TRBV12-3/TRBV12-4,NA,TGTGCCAGCAGCTCAGCCAATGAGCAGTTCTTC,CASSSANEQFF
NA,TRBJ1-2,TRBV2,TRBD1,TGTGCCAGCAGTGAAAGGGACAGCCTATTCTATGGCTACACCTTC,CASSERDSLFYGYTF
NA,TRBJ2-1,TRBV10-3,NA,TGTGCCATCAACAGGGGGGGAGATGAGCAGTTCTTC,CAINRGGDEQFF
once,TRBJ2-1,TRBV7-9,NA,TGTGCCAGCAGCCCGCAGGGTCCTACCTACAATGAGCAGTTCTTC,CASSPQGPTYNEQFF
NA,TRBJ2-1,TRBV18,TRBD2,TGTGCCAGCTCACCACCACGAGCGGGGGGGAAACGCTACAATGAGCAGTTCTTC,CASSPPRAGGKRYNEQFF